The rows below give T cell receptor beta chains drawn from one sample of a study of blood T cell repertoires in COVID-19. Libraries were prepared by immunoSEQ multiplex PCR; TCRdb keeps only in-frame clonotypes and omits some of them. In the table there are about 260,000 clones, 80% to 90% of which are singletons. Material for sequencing was peripheral blood. These receptor sequences come from a woman between 70 and 85 years old with COVID-19, enrolled during active disease. Each CDR3 is given with its conserved first and last residue. D genes are given only for firm matches. A clone size is listed for some rows: how often the clone was seen (once, few, many), or a class if it is expanded.

TRBV11-3	15	.	TRBD1	TRBJ1-1	CASSYARQGNTEAFF	TGTGCCAGCAGCTACGCCAGACAGGGAAACACTGAAGCTTTCTTT
TRBV28	13	.	.	TRBJ1-4	CASTSTFNEKLFF	TGTGCCAGCACCTCGACATTTAATGAAAAACTGTTTTTT
TRBV3-1/TRBV3-2	15	.	TRBD2	TRBJ2-2	CASSHSGSLAGELFF	TGTGCCAGCAGTCATAGCGGGAGTTTAGCCGGGGAGCTGTTTTTT
TRBV30	12	once	TRBD1	TRBJ1-2	CAWKGQTYGYTF	TGTGCCTGGAAGGGACAGACTTATGGCTACACCTTC
TRBV28	14	.	TRBD1	TRBJ2-1	CASSTGGVNNEQFF	TGTGCCAGCAGCACAGGGGGCGTGAATAATGAGCAGTTCTTC
TRBV9	14	.	TRBD1	TRBJ1-6	CASSPPGQNSPLHF	TGTGCCAGCAGCCCGCCGGGACAGAATTCACCCCTCCACTTT
TRBV5-8	13	.	.	TRBJ2-7	CASSPTGYPEQYF	TGTGCCAGCAGCCCTACAGGGTACCCCGAGCAGTACTTC
TRBV9	14	.	.	TRBJ1-1	CASSVIGGDTEAFF	TGTGCCAGCAGCGTAATCGGGGGAGACACTGAAGCTTTCTTT
TRBV5-6	17	.	TRBD1	TRBJ2-7	CASSSLQGAAKRDEQYF	TGTGCCAGCAGCTCCCTACAGGGGGCGGCGAAACGGGACGAGCAGTACTTC
TRBV20-1	18	.	.	TRBJ1-6	CSASIVGFRGSDNSPLHF	TGCAGTGCTAGTATCGTTGGTTTCCGGGGATCAGATAATTCACCCCTCCACTTT